The T cell receptor beta chain described here comes from a study of response to subunit inactivated influenza vaccine. Broader study findings: With each seasonal influenza vaccination, the authors suggested, few new T cells are recruited.

TCRdb independently ran MiXCR on the RT-PCR reads; one entry per CDR3 protein. The sample records around 530,000 distinct CDR3 sequences, about 17% being singletons. Concerning this clonotype: Its target is unknown.

Germline CDR1 is DFQATT and CDR2 is SNEGSKA (reference sequence). The CDR3 runs to 13 residues. V was clipped by 4 bases and J by 5 bases; unmatched bases: 3. Material: CD4+ T cells sorted from PBMCs, obtained roughly 24 months after vaccination. The J gene is TRBJ1-4, the V gene TRBV20-1; TRBD1 matches at 8 bases. This receptor was taken from a man between 50 and 75 years old who received an inactivated influenza vaccine. The CDR3 here is CSATGGQNEKLFF. CDR3 in DNA: TGCAGTGCTACAGGGGGCCAGAATGAAAAACTGTTTTTT.